The text below deals with one T cell receptor beta chain. TCRdb's table, derived via immunoSEQ multiplex PCR, lists solely in-frame clones and lacks some. The data show more than 120,000 clones, under 90% seen once. This entry belongs to a study of T cell responses to AZD1222 COVID-19 vaccine. Germline V gene sequence: CDR1 DFQATT, CDR2 SNEGSKA (reference sequence). The CDR3 runs to 11 residues. V lost 2 bases, J lost 8 bases, and 9 bases lay in between. The receptor's source is an adult who received the AZD1222 COVID-19 vaccine. The sample was peripheral blood, taken 28 days after the second AZD1222 dose. The chain couples TRBV20-1 to TRBJ1-1; no firm D call. The CDR3 coding sequence is TGCAGTGCTAGAAGTCCGGCAGAAGCTTTCTTT. It is translated as CSARSPAEAFF.